One sample yielded the 30 T cell receptor beta chains listed below, sequenced in a study of spatial heterogeneity in lung cancer. Whole-study findings and limits: In tumors, expanded intratumoral alpha and beta TCR counts tracked mutation counts.

TCRdb reprocessed the 5' RACE reads with MiXCR, giving one entry per CDR3 protein. The sample holds nearly 15,000 distinct CDR3 sequences, around 7.8% seen once. Time point: sample taken at primary tumor resection. The antigens for these receptors are not known. This specimen consisted of lung tumor tissue, obtained at surgery. The receptors shown here come from a male donor with early-stage non-small cell lung cancer.

This clonotype was seen at least ten times. The chain carries TRBV2 and TRBJ1-2; 7 positions agree with TRBD1. V was clipped by 4 bases and J by 6 bases; unmatched bases: 8. Germline-derived CDR1 and CDR2 are SNHLY and FYNNEI. CDR3 length: 14 amino acids. The CDR3 protein is CASSVGTEINGYTF. The CDR3 DNA is TGTGCCAGCAGTGTTGGGACAGAGATAAATGGCTACACCTTC.

This clonotype was counted many times. The rearrangement joins TRBV5-1 to TRBJ1-1; possibly TRBD1 for D (5 bases). The CDR3 is made up of 15 amino acids. V lost 1 base and J 3 bases, leaving 13 bases between the germline ends. The germline V gene has CDR1 SGHRS and CDR2 YFSETQ. For the CDR3, the DNA is TGCGCCAGCAGCTTGAACACGGGGCCGGACACTGAAGCTTTCTTT. It encodes CASSLNTGPDTEAFF.

This clonotype was picked up a small number of times. The chain couples TRBV5-5 to TRBJ1-2; D uncertain. V was cut by 1 base and J by 2 bases, with 6 bases left in between. This CDR3 comprises 13 residues. The germline V gene has CDR1 SGHKS and CDR2 YYEKEE (reference sequence). The CDR3 nucleotides are TGTGCCAGCAGCTTGCAGGAAAACTATGGCTACACCTTC. It translates to CASSLQENYGYTF.

This clonotype was found many times. The J gene is TRBJ1-6, the V gene TRBV6-2 or TRBV6-3; no clear D gene. There are 14 residues in the CDR3. V lost 2 bases and J 6 bases, leaving 8 bases between the germline ends. Germline V gene data show CDR1 as MNHEY and CDR2 as SVGEGT. The CDR3: CASSYRVTNSPLHF. The CDR3 DNA reads as TGTGCCAGCAGTTACCGGGTAACTAATTCACCCCTCCACTTT.

The CDR3 sequence is CSASRGRINQPQHF. The CDR3 DNA sequence: TGCAGTGCTAGCCGAGGACGGATAAATCAGCCCCAGCATTTT. The chain carries TRBV20-1 and TRBJ1-5; D gene uncertain. This CDR3 comprises 14 residues. V was shortened by 3 bases and J by 4 bases, with 13 bases between the two germline ends. Per germline, CDR1 DFQATT and CDR2 SNEGSKA (reference sequence).

In its sample, this clonotype was seen many times. The chain recombines TRBV4-3 with TRBJ2-1; 8 bases align to TRBD2. Trimming cost V 0 bases and J 8 bases; bases outside gene matches: 18. The CDR3 extends over 19 amino acids. The V gene's germline CDR1 is LGHNA and CDR2 YSLEER. As DNA, the CDR3 is TGCGCCAGCAGCCAAGATCTTCCCCCAGCGGGGGCCGTCGGAGATGAGCAGTTCTTC. Protein product: CASSQDLPPAGAVGDEQFF.

This clonotype was counted ten times or more. This chain links TRBV12-3 or TRBV12-4 with TRBJ2-2; D is ambiguous. The V end was cut by 6 bases, the J end by 8 bases, with 16 bases between. CDR3 length equals 14 residues. This CDR3 reads CASRNQNSLGELFF. The CDR3 bases are TGTGCCAGCAGGAACCAGAACAGCCTAGGGGAGCTGTTTTTT.

This clonotype has more than one count but fewer than ten. This chain connects TRBV10-3 to TRBJ1-3; 7 nucleotides align to TRBD1. Germline V gene sequence: CDR1 ENHRY, CDR2 SYGVKD. Losses at the gene ends were 6 bases for V and 1 base for J; bases not matched to a gene: 3. The CDR3 covers 14 residues. The CDR3 coding sequence is TGTGCCATCAGGGACAGGTCTTCTGGAAACACCATATATTTT. It yields the protein CAIRDRSSGNTIYF.

This clonotype came up a few times. The chain has TRBV11-3 and TRBJ2-2, with TRBD1 matching 7 bases. Germline V lookup: CDR1 SGHNT, CDR2 YENEEA. V shed 4 bases and J 6 bases; nucleotides not matched to a gene: 8. CDR3 size: 15 residues. CDR3 region: CASSYNTGDAGELFF. The CDR3 region has the DNA TGTGCCAGCAGCTACAACACAGGGGATGCCGGGGAGCTGTTTTTT.

At least ten counts were recorded for this clonotype. The chain combines TRBV5-6 with TRBJ2-7, with unresolved D. This CDR3 comprises 15 residues. Trimming took off 0 bases at V and 0 bases at J, with 10 bases between the two ends. Germline assignment: CDR1 SGHDT and CDR2 YYEEEE. CDR3 bases: TGTGCCAGCAGCTTGGGGGCCAGGAGCTCCTACGAGCAGTACTTC. Translated: CASSLGARSSYEQYF.

Within the sample, this clonotype is medium-sized. The rearrangement joins TRBV6-2 or TRBV6-3 to TRBJ1-6; TRBD1 agrees at 7 bases. The CDR3 is 18 residues long. The V segment lost 6 bases and the J segment 10 bases; nucleotides outside the gene matches: 21. Germline V gives CDR1 MNHEY, CDR2 SVGEGT. The CDR3, as DNA: TGTGCCAGCAGCCCCTATACCGCGACCGGGACAGTCGGATCACCCCTCCACTTT. Translated, it gives CASSPYTATGTVGSPLHF.

This clonotype was recorded many times. V gene TRBV20-1 combines with J gene TRBJ2-7; D call uncertain. Germline assignment: CDR1 DFQATT and CDR2 SNEGSKA (reference sequence). CDR3 length equals 12 residues. The V and J ends lost 4 bases and 0 bases respectively, with 7 bases between them. The CDR3 DNA reads as TGCAGTGCTACGGACGGCTCCTACGAGCAGTACTTC. It is translated as CSATDGSYEQYF.

This clonotype was observed at least ten times. This rearrangement joins TRBV27 to TRBJ2-7; D not resolved. The CDR3 runs 15 residues. Germline loops: CDR1 MNHEY, CDR2 SMNVEV (reference sequence). The V end lost 2 bases, the J end lost 2 bases, and 13 bases lay between the germline ends. The CDR3 nucleotides are TGTGCCAGCAGTTTACGTATGGATAATACCTACGAGCAGTACTTC. As protein: CASSLRMDNTYEQYF.

Comment on this clonotype: A much larger clone lies a single base off, so this may be a read error. The chain is built from TRBV3-1 and TRBJ1-3; 10 nucleotides match TRBD1. The germline V gene encodes CDR1 LGHDT and CDR2 YNNKEL (reference sequence). This CDR3 is 15 amino acids long. CDR3 amino acids: CASSRDRGSGNNIYF. The DNA for the CDR3 is TGTGCCAGCAGCCGGGACAGGGGCTCTGGAAACAACATATATTTT. Complete variable domain (other parts from reference TRBV3-1 and TRBJ1-3): DTAVSQTPKYLVTQMGNDKSIKCEQNLGHDTMYWYKQDSKKFLKIMFSYNNKELIINETVPNRFSPKSPDKAHLNLHINSLELGDSAVYFCASSRDRGSGNNIYFGEGSWLTVV.

This clonotype was picked up many times. CDR3 bases: TGTGCCAGCAGCCCCCGACCCGACGGCAATCAGCCCCAGCATTTT. This gives the protein CASSPRPDGNQPQHF. V and J are TRBV5-5 and TRBJ1-5, with unresolved D. The germline V and J ends were trimmed by 4 bases and 2 bases, with 13 bases remaining between them. CDR3 size: 15 residues. Germline V gene lookup returns CDR1 SGHKS and CDR2 YYEKEE (reference sequence).

On this clonotype itself: A much bigger clone sits one base away, suggesting this may be a read error. The chain links TRBV20-1 to TRBJ2-3, with 11 bases matching TRBD1. The CDR3 extends over 14 amino acids. The V gene's germline CDR1 is DFQATT and CDR2 SNEGSKA (reference sequence). The J segment lost 4 bases and the V segment lost 8 bases, leaving 8 bases of the junction unmatched. The CDR3 loop is CSTRGTGGPDTQYF. In DNA, the CDR3 is TGCAGTACCCGAGGGACAGGGGGTCCAGATACGCAGTATTTT.

The chain joins TRBV5-1 to TRBJ2-2; 10 bases match TRBD2. Germline CDR1 is SGHRS and CDR2 is YFSETQ. This CDR3 region has 18 residues. V lost 2 bases to trimming and J lost 0 bases; unmatched junction nucleotides: 7. CDR3 DNA sequence: TGCGCCAGCAGCTTCTTACTAGCGGGGAAACCGAACACCGGGGAGCTGTTTTTT. This translates into CASSFLLAGKPNTGELFF.

This clonotype was counted between two and nine times. The V call is TRBV5-1, the J call TRBJ2-6; D perhaps matches TRBD1 (6 bases). V was trimmed by 7 bases and J by 0 bases, leaving 11 bases between them. The CDR3 loop spans 15 amino acids. Per the germline V gene, CDR1 is SGHRS and CDR2 is YFSETQ. The CDR3 sequence is CASRVGASGANVLTF. The CDR3 region has the DNA TGCGCCAGCCGCGTGGGGGCCTCTGGGGCCAACGTCCTGACTTTC.

This clonotype counts as medium-sized. A much larger clone lies one base from this, so it may be a read error. Here the CDR3 reads CASRRGGYNEQFF. DNA of the CDR3: TGTGCCAGCAGGCGGGGGGGCTACAATGAGCAGTTCTTC. The chain joins TRBV6-2 or TRBV6-3 to TRBJ2-1; TRBD2 matches 9 bases. V was pared by 6 bases and J by 3 bases, with 0 bases of the junction left unmatched. The CDR3 covers 13 residues. The germline V gene has CDR1 MNHEY and CDR2 SVGEGT.

This clonotype has more than one count but fewer than ten. The chain has TRBV27 and TRBJ2-7; perhaps TRBD1 as D (5 bases). The CDR3 is made up of 16 amino acids. Germline V gene sequence: CDR1 MNHEY, CDR2 SMNVEV (reference sequence). V lost 6 bases and J lost 5, with 23 bases in between. The chain's CDR3 is CASRPRTPTGSDEQYV. CDR3 sequence (DNA): TGTGCCAGCAGGCCTCGGACACCGACGGGCTCTGACGAGCAGTACGTC.

This clonotype has ten or more counts. The V gene is TRBV6-1, the J gene TRBJ2-1, with 10 bases aligning to TRBD2. This CDR3 is built from 16 residues. J gave up 5 bases and V 7 bases, and 11 bases lay outside the gene matches. Germline V gives CDR1 MNHNS, CDR2 SASEGT. The CDR3 coding sequence is TGTGCCAGCACCCTCTCTCGGACTAGCGGTGACAATGAGCAGTTCTTC. Amino acid sequence: CASTLSRTSGDNEQFF.

This clonotype appeared many times. The chain joins TRBV20-1 to TRBJ2-4, with 7 nucleotides matching TRBD1. CDR3 length equals 11 residues. After removal of 6 bases from V and 15 bases from J, the junction contained 11 bases not matched to a gene. Germline V gene lookup returns CDR1 DFQATT and CDR2 SNEGSKA (reference sequence). CDR3 region: CSAIETGHPYF. As DNA, the CDR3 is TGCAGTGCAATCGAGACAGGGCATCCGTACTTC.

By proportion, this clonotype is medium-sized. V is TRBV7-9 and J is TRBJ1-1; 7 nucleotides match TRBD1. V was clipped by 7 bases and J by 6 bases; unmatched bases: 8. The CDR3 sequence is 13 residues long. Germline CDR1 and CDR2: SEHNR and FQNEAQ (reference sequence). CDR3 residues: CASTSRGGPEAFF. The CDR3 DNA sequence: TGTGCCAGCACCTCCAGGGGGGGCCCTGAAGCTTTCTTT.

The chain employs TRBV11-2 and TRBJ2-7; 7 nucleotides match TRBD1. Trimming cost V 4 bases and J 2 bases; bases outside gene matches: 8. The germline V gene has CDR1 SGHAT and CDR2 FQNNGV. This CDR3 region has 15 residues. CDR3 sequence reads: CASSYYTGTAYEQYV. CDR3 coding DNA: TGTGCCAGCAGCTATTATACCGGGACAGCCTACGAGCAGTACGTC.

This clonotype is deemed medium-sized. The chain couples TRBV7-9 to TRBJ1-1; D not certain. The CDR3 spans 13 residues. Germline loops: CDR1 SEHNR, CDR2 FQNEAQ (reference sequence). The germline V and J ends were trimmed by 4 bases and 3 bases, with 9 bases remaining between them. For the CDR3, the DNA is TGTGCCAGCAGCTACTCAGGATACACTGAAGCTTTCTTT. Translation gives CASSYSGYTEAFF.

There are many counts of this clonotype. The chain couples TRBV18 to TRBJ1-1, with TRBD1 identical over 7 bases. This CDR3 has 14 residues. V lost 2 bases, J lost 5 bases, and 5 bases stayed unmatched. Germline V gene sequence: CDR1 KGHSH, CDR2 LQKENI. CDR3 nucleotides: TGTGCCAGCTCACCAGCTAGGGGGCGGACTGAAGCTTTCTTT. Its translation is CASSPARGRTEAFF.

The rearrangement uses TRBV5-1 and TRBJ1-1, with D possibly matching TRBD1 (5 bases). Trimming left V 2 bases short and J 4 bases short, with 9 bases between. The germline gives CDR1 SGHRS, CDR2 YFSETQ. The CDR3 sequence is 13 residues long. The CDR3 here is CASSFAGTTEAFF. For the CDR3, the DNA is TGCGCCAGCAGCTTTGCGGGGACCACTGAAGCTTTCTTT.

J is TRBJ2-2 and V is TRBV5-1; 7 bases map to TRBD1. Germline values: CDR1 SGHRS, CDR2 YFSETQ. V gave up 4 bases and J gave up 6 bases; unmatched junction bases: 9. The CDR3 is 15 residues long. DNA for the CDR3: TGCGCCAGCAGCGGAGGACAGGACTGTTCCGGGGAGCTGTTTTTT. Amino acids: CASSGGQDCSGELFF.

This chain links TRBV21-1 with TRBJ2-7; TRBD1, the table's D call, was not compared with the DNA. TRBV21-1 is classified as a pseudogene. This CDR3 comprises 14 residues. CDR3 nucleotides: TGTGCCAGCGGGAAGGGACAACTTCCCTACGAGCAGTACTTC. This encodes CASGKGQLPYEQYF.

This clonotype was seen at least ten times. The chain joins TRBV19 to TRBJ1-2; no reliable D call. CDR3 length: 14 amino acids. Trimming took off 0 bases at V and 2 bases at J, with 7 bases between the two ends. The V gene's germline CDR1 is LNHDA and CDR2 SQIVND (reference sequence). The CDR3 nucleotides are TGTGCCAGTAGTATAGACCGGAGAAACTATGGCTACACCTTC. Its protein is CASSIDRRNYGYTF.